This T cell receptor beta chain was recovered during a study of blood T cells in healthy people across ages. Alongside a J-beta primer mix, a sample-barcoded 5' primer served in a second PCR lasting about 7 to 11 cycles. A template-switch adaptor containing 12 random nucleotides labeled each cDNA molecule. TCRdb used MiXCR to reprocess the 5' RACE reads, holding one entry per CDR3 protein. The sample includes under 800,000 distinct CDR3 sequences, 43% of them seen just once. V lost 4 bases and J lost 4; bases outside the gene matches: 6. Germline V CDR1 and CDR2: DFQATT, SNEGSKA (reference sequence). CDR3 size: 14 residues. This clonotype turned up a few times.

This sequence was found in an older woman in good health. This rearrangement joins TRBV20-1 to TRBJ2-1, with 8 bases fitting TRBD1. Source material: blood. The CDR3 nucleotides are TGCAGTGCTACCGGGACAGGAAATTACAATGAGCAGTTCTTC. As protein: CSATGTGNYNEQFF.